This TCR beta chain is from a study of blood T cell repertoires in COVID-19. Trimming removed 5 bases from V and 0 bases from J; junction bases left unmatched: 3. The length of the CDR3 is 14 residues. Per germline, CDR1 MNHEY and CDR2 SVGAGI. Some clones are missing from TCRdb's copy, which holds only in-frame ones; the method was immunoSEQ multiplex PCR. The repertoire holds about 310,000 clones, with around 85% as singletons. The chain couples TRBV6-5 to TRBJ1-1, with 7 bases identical to TRBD1. The receptor was derived from a woman aged 30 to 39 who had been exposed to COVID-19. The source material was PBMCs or T cells enriched from blood (not recorded which). The CDR3 sequence is CASSTGTVNTEAFF. The CDR3 DNA follows: TGTGCCAGCAGTACCGGGACAGTGAACACTGAAGCTTTCTTT.